This TCR beta chain was captured in a study of T cells after yellow fever vaccination. Study background: It was SMART-Seq v4 Ultra Low Input that prepared the fractions with low cell numbers.

Study results and limitations: Sorted repertoires could include abundant contaminating clonotypes from bulk cells.

Germline CDR1 SGHTS, CDR2 YDEGEE. CDR3 length equals 14 residues. V lost 1 base to trimming and J lost 9 bases; unmatched junction nucleotides: 5. Template switching with 5'RACE generated the TCR cDNA and added a universal primer site and UMIs. One entry per CDR3 protein results from TCRdb running MiXCR on the 5' RACE reads. The sample yields about 400,000 distinct CDR3 sequences, around 6.4% seen once. There are a few counts of this clonotype. The antigen is not known. The chain carries TRBV5-8 and TRBJ2-1, with 9 bases matching TRBD2. The receptor was isolated from a young man who received the YFV17D yellow fever vaccine. This material consisted of PBMCs, taken 5 days after the yellow fever booster vaccination. The DNA for the CDR3 is TGTGCCAGCAGCTTGAAAATAGCGGGAGTTGAGCAGTTCTTC. Protein product: CASSLKIAGVEQFF.